Presented here are 15 T cell receptor beta chains from one specimen sequenced in a study of Graves' ophthalmopathy and Graves' hyperthyroidism. RNA transcripts served as template for amplifying TCR beta CDR3 sequences. An opening RT-PCR round employed HTBI primers and preceded a second-round multiplex PCR. Each CDR3 protein gets one entry after TCRdb re-called the multiplex PCR reads with MiXCR. The sample lists 240,000 or so distinct CDR3 sequences, around 45% seen once, with about half in the top ten. What was sequenced was peripheral blood. These TCRs come from an adult man with Graves' ophthalmopathy.

The chain is built from TRBV10-3 and TRBJ1-2; TRBD1 matches at 8 bases. This CDR3 is built from 13 residues. J was trimmed by 6 bases and V by 5 bases; bases with no gene match: 5. Germline V gives CDR1 ENHRY, CDR2 SYGVKD. The CDR3 bases are TGTGCCATCAGTCTGGGGACAGGTGATGGCTACACCTTC. Amino acid sequence: CAISLGTGDGYTF.

This clonotype was picked up a small number of times. The chain carries TRBV9 and TRBJ1-4; 8 bases are a match to TRBD1. The germline V gene encodes CDR1 SGDLS and CDR2 YYNGEE. With 1 base clipped from V and 7 bases from J, the junction kept 6 bases outside the gene matches. This CDR3 has 15 residues. The CDR3, as DNA: TGTGCCAGCAGCGTATTCGGAGACAGGGGTGAAAAACTGTTTTTT. Protein sequence: CASSVFGDRGEKLFF.

This rearrangement joins TRBV5-1 to TRBJ1-4; D gene unclear. Trimming shortened V by 0 bases and J by 3 bases, and 6 bases separated the two germline ends. Germline V gene lookup returns CDR1 SGHRS and CDR2 YFSETQ. The CDR3 is made up of 14 amino acids. The CDR3 DNA is TGCGCCAGCAGCTTGGAGGAGTCTAATGAAAAACTGTTTTTT. Amino acids: CASSLEESNEKLFF.

This clonotype was observed at least ten times. The CDR3, as DNA: TGTGCCAGCATAAACTCTGGGGCCAACGTCCTGACTTTC. Amino acids: CASINSGANVLTF. V gene TRBV12-3 or TRBV12-4 combines with J gene TRBJ2-6; no definite D call. Deletions cut 7 bases from V and 0 bases from J, with 4 bases between. There are 13 residues in the CDR3.

Concerning this clonotype itself: Given a much more abundant clone one base away, this may be a read error. V usage is TRBV7-9 and J usage is TRBJ2-5; a possible D gene is TRBD2 (5 bases). This CDR3 spans 15 amino acids. Trimming took 5 bases from V and 5 from J, leaving 18 bases between them. In germline, CDR1 is SEHNR, CDR2 FQNEAQ (reference sequence). The CDR3 here is CASSAPGWVGETQYF. CDR3 coding DNA: TGTGCCAGCAGCGCCCCGGGGTGGGTCGGCGAGACCCAGTACTTC.

This clonotype was found a few times. V usage is TRBV5-8 and J usage is TRBJ2-7; no clear D gene. Germline lookup yields CDR1 SGHTS and CDR2 YDEGEE. The ends were cut back, 1 base at V and 1 base at J, with 6 bases in the middle. CDR3 length: 13 residues. Written as DNA, the CDR3 is TGTGCCAGCAGCTTGCCTCTTTCCTACGAGCAGTACTTC. Its protein product is CASSLPLSYEQYF.

The chain is built from TRBV4-3 and TRBJ2-2, with no clear D. V gave up 1 base and J gave up 3 bases, with 9 bases separating them. The CDR3 extends over 15 amino acids. Germline V CDR1 and CDR2: LGHNA, YSLEER. The CDR3 bases are TGCGCCAGCAGCCAAGTTTTAGGGTACACCGGGGAGCTGTTTTTT. It specifies CASSQVLGYTGELFF.

J is TRBJ1-6 and V is TRBV20-1, with D unclear. The CDR3 spans 15 residues. The V end was cut by 3 bases, the J end by 0 bases, with 9 bases between. Germline V gene lookup returns CDR1 DFQATT and CDR2 SNEGSKA (reference sequence). The CDR3 coding sequence is TGCAGTGCTAGTGTGTCGAGCTCCTATAATTCACCCCTCCACTTT. Amino acids: CSASVSSSYNSPLHF.

This clonotype appeared a single time. This chain links TRBV5-1 with TRBJ1-2; D is undetermined. Trimming left V 2 bases short and J 6 bases short, with 8 bases between. This CDR3 contains 12 residues. Per germline, CDR1 SGHRS and CDR2 YFSETQ. The DNA of the CDR3 is TGCGCCAGCAGCTTTCATCAGGATGGCTACACCTTC. This gives the protein CASSFHQDGYTF.

As regards this clonotype: A much larger clonotype is one base distant, so this may be a read error. The chain employs TRBV2 and TRBJ2-5; perhaps TRBD1 as D (5 bases). Germline V gives CDR1 SNHLY, CDR2 FYNNEI. This CDR3 region has 13 residues. The CDR3 spells CASSEGQQEAQYF. The CDR3 DNA reads TGTGCCAGCAGTGAAGGACAGCAAGAGGCCCAGTACTTC.

The chain carries TRBV11-2 and TRBJ2-5; 8 nucleotides align to TRBD1. The V and J ends lost 6 bases and 5 bases, in that order; junction bases with no gene match: 11. The CDR3 loop spans 15 amino acids. Looked up from germline, CDR1 is SGHAT and CDR2 is FQNNGV. CDR3 nucleotides: TGTGCCAGCAGTAGGCAGGGGGCGTCCCGGGAGACCCAGTACTTC. Protein product: CASSRQGASRETQYF.

About this clonotype itself: Its ends do not fully match the called genes, so a read error is possible. The rearrangement links TRBV10-2 to TRBJ1-2; 7 bases fit TRBD1. CDR1 and CDR2 from the germline V gene are WSHSY and SAAADI. The CDR3 is 16 amino acids. The CDR3 nucleotides read TGTGCCAGCAGTTCTGACAGGGCCCGATTAAACTATGGCTACACCTTC. This gives the protein CASSSDRARLNYGYTF.

This clonotype was detected only a few times. The V gene is TRBV9, the J gene TRBJ1-1; a weak D match, TRBD1 (5 bases). The CDR3 runs to 15 residues. Germline V gene lookup returns CDR1 SGDLS and CDR2 YYNGEE. The V end was cut by 1 base, the J end by 4 bases, with 14 bases between. The CDR3 region has the DNA TGTGCCAGCAGCGTAAGGGTGAGCGGGGGCACTGAAGCTTTCTTT. Residues: CASSVRVSGGTEAFF.

A word on this clonotype: Germline and junction disagree at one end, which may indicate a read error. The chain joins TRBV28 to TRBJ1-2; D might be TRBD1 (6 bases). CDR1 is MDHEN and CDR2 is SYDVKM in the germline V gene. This CDR3 region has 14 residues. The CDR3 reads CTSSKGDQRDGYTF. CDR3 DNA: TGTACCAGCAGTAAGGGGGACCAACGAGATGGCTACACCTTC.

The genes are TRBV29-1 and TRBJ2-7, with D possibly TRBD1 on 6 matching bases. The CDR3 is 17 residues long. Germline V gene sequence: CDR1 SQVTM, CDR2 ANQGSEA. Between the trimmed V and J ends, which lost 4 bases and 0 bases, there was a span of 22 bases. The CDR3 sequence: CSVGGPSRIHSSYEQYF. The CDR3 DNA sequence: TGCAGCGTTGGGGGGCCTAGCAGAATCCATAGCTCCTACGAGCAGTACTTC.